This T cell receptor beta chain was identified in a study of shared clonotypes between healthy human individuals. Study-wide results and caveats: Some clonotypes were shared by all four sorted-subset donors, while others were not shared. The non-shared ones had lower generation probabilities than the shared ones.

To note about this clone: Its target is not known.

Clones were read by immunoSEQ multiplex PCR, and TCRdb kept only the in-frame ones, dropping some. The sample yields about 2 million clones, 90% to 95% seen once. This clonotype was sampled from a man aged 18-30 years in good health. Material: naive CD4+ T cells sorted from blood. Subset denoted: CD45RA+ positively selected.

The DNA for the CDR3 is TGTGCCAGCAGCTTAAGATCTGGCAGCTTAGGAGGCTCCTACAATGAGCAGTTCTTC. Its translation is CASSLRSGSLGGSYNEQFF. The chain is built from TRBV7-8 and TRBJ2-1, with D perhaps matching TRBD2 (5 bases). V was trimmed by 2 bases and J by 0 bases, leaving 20 bases between them. The CDR3 runs to 19 residues. The germline gives CDR1 SGHVS, CDR2 FQNEAQ.